A selection of T cell receptor beta chains follows, all from one sample in a study of cytomegalovirus exposure and HLA in healthy donors. Sequencing was performed with immunoSEQ multiplex PCR; in TCRdb, only in-frame clones are kept and a portion is missing. The data contain approximately 140,000 clones, roughly 79% of them singletons. Source material: PBMCs. The receptors come from a woman in her fifties or sixties in good health and CMV-seronegative. Both conserved end residues are part of each CDR3. The order of the fields is J gene, clone size, V gene, D gene, CDR3 protein, CDR3 DNA. D genes are given only for firm matches. The size entry is marked missing in some rows and otherwise reads once, few, many or a size class.

J: TRBJ2-2
size: NA
V: TRBV15
D: NA
CDR3: CATSRDPAGRTGELFF
DNA: TGTGCCACCAGCAGAGACCCCGCAGGGCGCACCGGGGAGCTGTTTTTT

J: TRBJ1-6
size: NA
V: TRBV4-3
D: NA
CDR3: CASSQEAGAGSPLHF
DNA: TGCGCCAGCAGCCAAGAAGCAGGGGCGGGTTCACCCCTCCACTTT

J: TRBJ1-2
size: NA
V: TRBV6-5
D: TRBD1
CDR3: CASSYGDSYGYTF
DNA: TGTGCCAGCAGTTACGGGGACAGCTATGGCTACACCTTC

J: TRBJ1-4
size: NA
V: TRBV11-2
D: NA
CDR3: CASSGPGLTNEKLFF
DNA: TGTGCCAGCAGTGGACCAGGGCTCACTAATGAAAAACTGTTTTTT

J: TRBJ2-3
size: NA
V: TRBV7-9
D: NA
CDR3: CASSLTADTQYF
DNA: TGTGCCAGCAGCTTAACGGCAGATACGCAGTATTTT

J: TRBJ1-1
size: NA
V: TRBV7-9
D: NA
CDR3: CASSPGATEAFF
DNA: TGTGCCAGCAGCCCAGGGGCAACTGAAGCTTTCTTT

J: TRBJ2-1
size: few
V: TRBV4-3
D: TRBD2
CDR3: CASSQLHLSGVQFF
DNA: TGCGCCAGCAGCCAACTCCACCTTAGCGGGGTCCAGTTCTTC

J: TRBJ1-1
size: NA
V: TRBV2
D: NA
CDR3: CASSARADTEAFF
DNA: TGTGCCAGCAGTGCCAGGGCTGACACTGAAGCTTTCTTT

J: TRBJ1-1
size: NA
V: TRBV7-9
D: NA
CDR3: CASSSQSGAAFF
DNA: TGTGCCAGCAGCTCCCAGTCGGGAGCAGCTTTCTTT

J: TRBJ2-1
size: NA
V: TRBV7-2
D: TRBD2
CDR3: CASSSGTSISYNEQFF
DNA: TGTGCCAGCAGCTCTGGGACTAGCATCTCATACAATGAGCAGTTCTTC

J: TRBJ1-1
size: NA
V: TRBV4-2
D: NA
CDR3: CASSQDIQGVKNTEAFF
DNA: TGTGCCAGCAGCCAAGATATCCAAGGGGTTAAGAACACTGAAGCTTTCTTT

J: TRBJ1-4
size: NA
V: TRBV29-1
D: TRBD1
CDR3: CSVGQGGEKLFF
DNA: TGCAGCGTTGGACAGGGGGGTGAAAAACTGTTTTTT

J: TRBJ2-3
size: NA
V: TRBV9
D: TRBD1
CDR3: CASSALTGWAQYF
DNA: TGTGCCAGCAGCGCTTTGACAGGGTGGGCGCAGTATTTT

J: TRBJ2-7
size: NA
V: TRBV28
D: TRBD2
CDR3: CASQTSGAFYEQYF
DNA: TGTGCCAGCCAGACTAGCGGGGCTTTCTACGAGCAGTACTTC

J: TRBJ2-7
size: few
V: TRBV6-5
D: NA
CDR3: CASSYGQTYEQYF
DNA: TGTGCCAGCAGTTACGGACAGACCTACGAGCAGTACTTC

J: TRBJ1-1
size: NA
V: TRBV25-1
D: NA
CDR3: CASTAWDTGSTEAFF
DNA: TGTGCCAGCACCGCCTGGGACACCGGTAGCACTGAAGCTTTCTTT

J: TRBJ2-2
size: once
V: TRBV27
D: NA
CDR3: CASSFNGIAADTGELFF
DNA: TGTGCCAGCAGTTTCAACGGGATAGCCGCGGACACCGGGGAGCTGTTTTTT

J: TRBJ1-2
size: few
V: TRBV25-1
D: TRBD1
CDR3: CASRPPGTVDYGYTF
DNA: TGTGCCAGCAGACCGCCCGGGACAGTCGACTATGGCTACACCTTC

J: TRBJ2-5
size: NA
V: TRBV9
D: TRBD1
CDR3: CASSVGGGTGGETQYF
DNA: TGTGCCAGCAGCGTAGGGGGGGGGACAGGGGGAGAGACCCAGTACTTC

J: TRBJ2-7
size: NA
V: TRBV30
D: NA
CDR3: CAWSVRRSSYEQYF
DNA: TGTGCCTGGAGTGTACGGAGAAGCTCCTACGAGCAGTACTTC

J: TRBJ2-3
size: NA
V: TRBV5-1
D: TRBD1
CDR3: CASSSDRVTDTQYF
DNA: TGCGCCAGCAGCTCGGACAGGGTCACAGATACGCAGTATTTT

J: TRBJ2-3
size: NA
V: TRBV5-1
D: NA
CDR3: CASSLAGRSTDTQYF
DNA: TGCGCCAGCAGCTTGGCAGGTCGTAGCACAGATACGCAGTATTTT

J: TRBJ1-2
size: NA
V: TRBV19
D: NA
CDR3: CASKGGSDAGYTF
DNA: TGTGCCAGTAAGGGGGGGAGTGACGCTGGCTACACCTTC

J: TRBJ2-3
size: once
V: TRBV27
D: NA
CDR3: CASSPSSTGDTQYF
DNA: TGTGCCAGCAGTCCTTCTTCGACGGGAGATACGCAGTATTTT

J: TRBJ2-7
size: few
V: TRBV19
D: TRBD2
CDR3: CASSEGGTFSYEQYF
DNA: TGTGCCAGTAGTGAGGGAGGGACCTTCTCCTACGAGCAGTACTTC

J: TRBJ2-3
size: NA
V: TRBV7-2
D: TRBD1
CDR3: CASSAGQGRGTDTQYF
DNA: TGTGCCAGCAGCGCCGGACAGGGGAGAGGTACAGATACGCAGTATTTT

J: TRBJ1-2
size: NA
V: TRBV30
D: TRBD1
CDR3: CAWSTAGQGKGYTF
DNA: TGTGCCTGGAGTACCGCGGGACAGGGGAAGGGCTACACCTTC

J: TRBJ2-7
size: NA
V: TRBV7-2
D: TRBD1
CDR3: CASSTQRQGYEQYF
DNA: TGTGCCAGCAGCACCCAACGACAGGGCTACGAGCAGTACTTC

J: TRBJ2-1
size: NA
V: TRBV10-3
D: TRBD2
CDR3: CAISEGVVREAEDEQFF
DNA: TGTGCCATCAGTGAGGGGGTGGTGCGGGAGGCGGAAGATGAGCAGTTCTTC

J: TRBJ2-5
size: NA
V: TRBV4-1
D: NA
CDR3: CASSLGLRETQYF
DNA: TGCGCCAGCAGCCTAGGACTTAGAGAGACCCAGTACTTC

J: TRBJ1-6
size: NA
V: TRBV9
D: NA
CDR3: CASSVNLGQSALHF
DNA: TGTGCCAGCAGCGTCAACTTAGGACAGAGCGCCCTCCACTTT

J: TRBJ2-2
size: few
V: TRBV7-2
D: TRBD2
CDR3: CASSLDLSGIGELFF
DNA: TGTGCCAGCAGCTTAGATCTTAGCGGGATCGGGGAGCTGTTTTTT

J: TRBJ1-5
size: NA
V: TRBV18
D: NA
CDR3: CASSAQRSNQPQHF
DNA: TGTGCCAGCTCGGCCCAGAGGAGCAATCAGCCCCAGCATTTT

J: TRBJ1-5
size: NA
V: TRBV6-5
D: TRBD1
CDR3: CASSYRTGGTQPQHF
DNA: TGTGCCAGCAGTTACCGGACAGGGGGCACTCAGCCCCAGCATTTT

J: TRBJ1-1
size: NA
V: TRBV4-3
D: NA
CDR3: CASSQQQGGPEAFF
DNA: TGCGCCAGCAGCCAACAACAAGGAGGACCTGAAGCTTTCTTT

J: TRBJ1-5
size: NA
V: TRBV4-1
D: NA
CDR3: CASSQTQGYQPQHF
DNA: TGCGCCAGCAGCCAAACACAGGGTTATCAGCCCCAGCATTTT

J: TRBJ1-5
size: NA
V: TRBV5-1
D: NA
CDR3: CASSLSPTIDQPQHF
DNA: TGCGCCAGCAGCTTGAGTCCAACAATCGATCAGCCCCAGCATTTT

J: TRBJ2-1
size: NA
V: TRBV7-2
D: NA
CDR3: CASFYSGLGEQFF
DNA: TGTGCCAGTTTCTATAGCGGTCTGGGTGAGCAGTTCTTC

J: TRBJ2-2
size: NA
V: TRBV9
D: TRBD2
CDR3: CASSLPREWGTGELFF
DNA: TGTGCCAGCAGCCTACCGCGGGAGTGGGGCACCGGGGAGCTGTTTTTT

J: TRBJ1-2
size: once
V: TRBV14
D: TRBD1
CDR3: CASRLGQGNGYTF
DNA: TGTGCCAGCAGACTCGGACAGGGGAATGGCTACACCTTC

J: TRBJ1-2
size: NA
V: TRBV28
D: NA
CDR3: CASSQGTDYGYTF
DNA: TGTGCCAGCAGCCAGGGGACCGACTATGGCTACACCTTC

J: TRBJ2-3
size: NA
V: TRBV2
D: NA
CDR3: CATKTTFLTDTQYF
DNA: TGTGCCACTAAGACTACATTCCTCACAGATACGCAGTATTTT

J: TRBJ1-1
size: NA
V: TRBV18
D: TRBD1
CDR3: CASSLQDRATEAFF
DNA: TGTGCCAGCTCACTACAAGACAGGGCCACTGAAGCTTTCTTT

J: TRBJ2-1
size: NA
V: TRBV29-1
D: TRBD2
CDR3: CSGRSGLAGDYNEQFF
DNA: TGCAGCGGTCGTTCGGGACTAGCGGGAGATTACAATGAGCAGTTCTTC

J: TRBJ1-5
size: NA
V: TRBV7-2
D: NA
CDR3: CASSSPGQVNQPQHF
DNA: TGTGCCAGCAGCTCCCCTGGGCAGGTCAATCAGCCCCAGCATTTT

J: TRBJ2-7
size: NA
V: TRBV18
D: TRBD2
CDR3: CASSPEIRGGSYEQYF
DNA: TGTGCCAGCTCACCAGAGATCCGGGGGGGCTCCTACGAGCAGTACTTC

J: TRBJ2-1
size: NA
V: TRBV7-9
D: TRBD1
CDR3: CASGTGAYNEQFF
DNA: TGTGCGTCAGGGACAGGGGCCTACAATGAGCAGTTCTTC

J: TRBJ1-1
size: NA
V: TRBV6-5
D: NA
CDR3: CASSPGVTEAFF
DNA: TGTGCCAGCAGTCCAGGGGTCACTGAAGCTTTCTTT

J: TRBJ1-3
size: NA
V: TRBV30
D: NA
CDR3: CAWSLPHGGSGNTIYF
DNA: TGTGCCTGGAGTCTCCCCCACGGGGGCTCTGGAAACACCATATATTTT